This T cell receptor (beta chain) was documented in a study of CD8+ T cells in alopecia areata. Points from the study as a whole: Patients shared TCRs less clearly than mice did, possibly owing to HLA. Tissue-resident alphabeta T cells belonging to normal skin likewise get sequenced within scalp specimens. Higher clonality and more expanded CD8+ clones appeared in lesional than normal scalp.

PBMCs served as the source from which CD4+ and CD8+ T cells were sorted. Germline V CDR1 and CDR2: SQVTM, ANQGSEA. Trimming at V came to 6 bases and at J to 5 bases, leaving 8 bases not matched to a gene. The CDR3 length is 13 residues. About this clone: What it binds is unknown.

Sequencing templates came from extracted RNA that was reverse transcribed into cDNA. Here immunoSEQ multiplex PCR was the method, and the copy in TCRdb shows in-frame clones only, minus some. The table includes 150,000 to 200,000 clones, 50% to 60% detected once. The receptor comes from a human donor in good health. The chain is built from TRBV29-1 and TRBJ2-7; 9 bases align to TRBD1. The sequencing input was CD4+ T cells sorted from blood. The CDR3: CSVRGQGYDEQYF. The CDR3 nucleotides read TGCAGCGTCCGGGGACAGGGATACGACGAGCAGTACTTC.